This TCR beta chain emerged from a study of tumor and adjacent non-tumor tissue in lung cancer. For the study at large: Stage I to III disease affected approximately 11 men and 5 women aged about 31 to 85. Some 4.2 million productive TCRbeta reads were obtained per sample on average.

This sample's RNA came from whole unsorted tissue. Newly diagnosed lung cancer patients had thoracic surgery in China, August–November 2014, without prior chemotherapy. This clonotype was recorded at least ten times. Its antigen is undetermined. TCRbeta libraries were built with three rounds of nested PCR, modified from ARM-PCR. TCRdb re-derived calls from the multiplex PCR reads in MiXCR, one entry per CDR3 protein. The sample comprises more than 95,000 distinct CDR3 sequences, about 66% of which are singletons, and 9.5% to 15% rests with the top ten. The germline V gene encodes CDR1 DFQATT and CDR2 SNEGSKA (reference sequence). V shed 7 bases and J shed 4 bases, with 19 bases lying between them. The length of the CDR3 is 14 residues. Study observations and caveats: Tumor TCR diversity, when higher, was linked to shorter survival.

The V gene is TRBV20-1, the J gene TRBJ2-5; D may be TRBD2 (7 bases). Input material: lung tumor tissue. The receptor was derived from a man aged 30-40 years with non-small cell lung cancer. The CDR3, as DNA: TGCAGTGGCGGGGGCCACTCGGGGCGAGAGACCCAGTACTTC. The encoded protein is CSGGGHSGRETQYF.